This record concerns one TCR beta chain sequence. The repertoire was sequenced with immunoSEQ multiplex PCR; TCRdb's copy has only in-frame clones and lacks some. In the table there are about 1.5 million clones, around 98% of which are singletons. This specimen belongs to a study of shared clonotypes between healthy human individuals. This TCR was sampled from a man aged 25 to 40 in good health. Sequencing input: naive CD4+ T cells sorted from blood. Subset reported: CD45RA+ positively selected.

The CDR3 reads CASSLVTGVYNEQFF. Here the CDR3 DNA reads TGTGCCAGCAGCTTAGTTACAGGGGTCTACAATGAGCAGTTCTTC. This chain joins TRBV11-3 and TRBJ2-1, with 7 positions matching TRBD1. V was pared by 1 base and J by 3 bases, with 3 bases of the junction left unmatched. CDR3 length: 15 amino acids. Germline V gene sequence: CDR1 SGHNT, CDR2 YENEEA.